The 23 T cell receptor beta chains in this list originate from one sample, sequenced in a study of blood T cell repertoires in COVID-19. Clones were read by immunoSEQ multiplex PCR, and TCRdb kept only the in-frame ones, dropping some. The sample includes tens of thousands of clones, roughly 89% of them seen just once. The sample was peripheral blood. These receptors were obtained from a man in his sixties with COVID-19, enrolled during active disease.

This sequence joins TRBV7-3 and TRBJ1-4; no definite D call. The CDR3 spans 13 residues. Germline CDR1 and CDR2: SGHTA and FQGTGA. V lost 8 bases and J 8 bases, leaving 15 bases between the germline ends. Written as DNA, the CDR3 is TGTGCCAGCGCAGAAACCCGAGGGGAAAAACTGTTTTTT. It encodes CASAETRGEKLFF.

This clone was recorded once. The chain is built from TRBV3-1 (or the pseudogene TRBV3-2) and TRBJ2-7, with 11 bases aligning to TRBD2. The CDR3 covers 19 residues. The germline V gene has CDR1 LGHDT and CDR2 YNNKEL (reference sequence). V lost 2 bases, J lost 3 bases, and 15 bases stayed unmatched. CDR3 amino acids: CASSQTHGTSGARFYEQYF. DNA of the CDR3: TGTGCCAGCAGCCAAACCCATGGGACTAGCGGAGCCCGCTTCTACGAGCAGTACTTC.

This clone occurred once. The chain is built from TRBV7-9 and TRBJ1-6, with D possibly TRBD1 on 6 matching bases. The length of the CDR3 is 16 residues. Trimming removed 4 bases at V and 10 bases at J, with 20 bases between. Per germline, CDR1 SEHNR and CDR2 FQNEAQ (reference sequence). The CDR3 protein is CASSSVSGGAESPLHF. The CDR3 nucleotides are TGTGCCAGCAGCTCGGTCTCGGGGGGCGCGGAATCACCCCTCCACTTT.

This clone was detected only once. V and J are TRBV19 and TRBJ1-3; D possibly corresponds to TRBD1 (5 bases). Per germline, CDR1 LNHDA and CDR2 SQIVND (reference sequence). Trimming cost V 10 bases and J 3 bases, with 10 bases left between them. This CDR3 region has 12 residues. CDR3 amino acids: CATGDFGNTIYF. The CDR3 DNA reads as TGTGCCACCGGGGACTTTGGAAACACCATATATTTT.

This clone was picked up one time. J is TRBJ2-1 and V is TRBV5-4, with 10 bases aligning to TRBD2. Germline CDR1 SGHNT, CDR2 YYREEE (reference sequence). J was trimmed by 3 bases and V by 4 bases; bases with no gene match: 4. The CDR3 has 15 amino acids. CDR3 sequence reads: CASSSSGRHYNEQFF. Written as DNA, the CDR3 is TGTGCCAGCAGCAGTAGCGGGAGGCACTACAATGAGCAGTTCTTC.

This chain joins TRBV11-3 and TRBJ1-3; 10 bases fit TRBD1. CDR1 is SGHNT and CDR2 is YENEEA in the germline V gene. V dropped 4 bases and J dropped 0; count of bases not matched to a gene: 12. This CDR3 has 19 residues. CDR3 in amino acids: CASSSGQGTLMSSGNTIYF. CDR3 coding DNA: TGTGCCAGCAGCTCGGGACAGGGGACTCTAATGAGCTCTGGAAACACCATATATTTT.

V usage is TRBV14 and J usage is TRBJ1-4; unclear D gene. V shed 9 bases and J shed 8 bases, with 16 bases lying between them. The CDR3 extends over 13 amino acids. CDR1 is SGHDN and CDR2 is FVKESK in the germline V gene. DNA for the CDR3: TGTGCCAGAAGTGGTCACAGCGGCGAAAAACTGTTTTTT. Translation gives CARSGHSGEKLFF.

CDR3 sequence: CASTLITGAGANVLTF. In DNA, the CDR3 is TGCGCCAGCACCCTTATAACAGGGGCTGGGGCCAACGTCCTGACTTTC. The chain links TRBV5-1 to TRBJ2-6, with 7 bases matching TRBD1. V gave up 6 bases and J gave up 2 bases; unmatched junction bases: 8. Per the germline V gene, CDR1 is SGHRS and CDR2 is YFSETQ. The length of the CDR3 is 16 residues. Full variable domain (outside the CDR3, taken from reference TRBV5-1 and TRBJ2-6): KAGVTQTPRYLIKTRGQQVTLSCSPISGHRSVSWYQQTPGQGLQFLFEYFSETQRNKGNFPGRFSGRQFSNSRSEMNVSTLELGDSALYLCASTLITGAGANVLTFGAGSRLTVL.

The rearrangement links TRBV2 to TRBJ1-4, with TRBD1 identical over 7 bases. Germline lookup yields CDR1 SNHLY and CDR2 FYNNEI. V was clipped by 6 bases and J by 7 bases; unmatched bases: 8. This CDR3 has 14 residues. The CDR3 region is CASRGRGHSEKLFF. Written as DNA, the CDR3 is TGTGCCAGCAGAGGAAGGGGGCACAGTGAAAAACTGTTTTTT. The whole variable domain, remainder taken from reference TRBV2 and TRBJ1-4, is EPEVTQTPSHQVTQMGQEVILRCVPISNHLYFYWYRQILGQKVEFLVSFYNNEISEKSEIFDDQFSVERPDGSNFTLKIRSTKLEDSAMYFCASRGRGHSEKLFFGSGTQLSVL.

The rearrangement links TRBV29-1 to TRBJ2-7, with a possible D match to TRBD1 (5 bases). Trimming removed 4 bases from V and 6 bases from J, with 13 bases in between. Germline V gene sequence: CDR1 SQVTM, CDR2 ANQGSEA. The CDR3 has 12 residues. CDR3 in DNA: TGCAGCGTTGTTCCCGGGCAGGGCGAGCAGTACTTC. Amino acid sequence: CSVVPGQGEQYF.

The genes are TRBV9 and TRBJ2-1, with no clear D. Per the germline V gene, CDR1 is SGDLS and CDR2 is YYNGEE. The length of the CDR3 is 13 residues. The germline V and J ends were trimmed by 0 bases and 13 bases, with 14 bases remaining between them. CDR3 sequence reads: CASSVVVEARQFF. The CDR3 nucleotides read TGTGCCAGCAGCGTAGTAGTTGAAGCCCGCCAGTTCTTC.

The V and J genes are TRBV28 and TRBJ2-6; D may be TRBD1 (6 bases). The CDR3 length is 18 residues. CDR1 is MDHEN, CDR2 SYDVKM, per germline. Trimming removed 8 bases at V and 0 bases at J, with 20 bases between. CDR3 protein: CASYARQATSSGANVLTF. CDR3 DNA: TGTGCCAGCTACGCTCGACAGGCAACAAGCTCTGGGGCCAACGTCCTGACTTTC.

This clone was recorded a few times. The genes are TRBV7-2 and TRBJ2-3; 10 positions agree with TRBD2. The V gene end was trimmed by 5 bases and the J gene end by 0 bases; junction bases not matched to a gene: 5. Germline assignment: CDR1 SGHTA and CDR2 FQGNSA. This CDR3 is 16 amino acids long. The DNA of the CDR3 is TGTGCCAGCAGCACGGGACTAGCGCCGAGCACAGATACGCAGTATTTT. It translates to CASSTGLAPSTDTQYF. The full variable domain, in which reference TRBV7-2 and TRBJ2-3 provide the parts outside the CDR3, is GAGVSQSPSNKVTEKGKDVELRCDPISGHTALYWYRQSLGQGLEFLIYFQGNSAPDKSGLPSDRFSAERTGGSVSTLTIQRTQQEDSAVYLCASSTGLAPSTDTQYFGPGTRLTVL.

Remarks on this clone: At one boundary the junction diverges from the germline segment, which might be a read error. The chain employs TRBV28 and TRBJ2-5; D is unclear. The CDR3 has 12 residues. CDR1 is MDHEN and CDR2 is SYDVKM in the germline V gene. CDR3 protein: CASSPHQETQYF. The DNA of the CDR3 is TGTGCCAGCAGTCCCCACCAGGAGACCCAGTACTTC.

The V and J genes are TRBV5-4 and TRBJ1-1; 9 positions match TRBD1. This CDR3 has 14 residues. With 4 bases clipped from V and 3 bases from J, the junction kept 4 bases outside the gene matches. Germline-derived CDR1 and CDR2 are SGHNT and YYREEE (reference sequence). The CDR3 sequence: CASSIDRGDTEAFF. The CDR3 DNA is TGTGCCAGCAGCATAGACAGGGGGGACACTGAAGCTTTCTTT.

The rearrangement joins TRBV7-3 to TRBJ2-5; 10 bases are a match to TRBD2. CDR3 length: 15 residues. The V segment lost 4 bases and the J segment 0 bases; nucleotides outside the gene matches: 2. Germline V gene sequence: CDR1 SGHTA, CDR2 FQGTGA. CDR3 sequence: CASSSTSGNQETQYF. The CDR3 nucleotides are TGTGCCAGCAGCTCTACTAGCGGGAACCAAGAGACCCAGTACTTC.

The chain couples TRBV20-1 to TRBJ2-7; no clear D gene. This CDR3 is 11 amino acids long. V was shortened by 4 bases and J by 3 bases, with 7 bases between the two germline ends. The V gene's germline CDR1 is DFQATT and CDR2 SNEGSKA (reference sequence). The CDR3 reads CSATPGYEQYF. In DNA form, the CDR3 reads TGCAGTGCTACCCCCGGCTACGAGCAGTACTTC.

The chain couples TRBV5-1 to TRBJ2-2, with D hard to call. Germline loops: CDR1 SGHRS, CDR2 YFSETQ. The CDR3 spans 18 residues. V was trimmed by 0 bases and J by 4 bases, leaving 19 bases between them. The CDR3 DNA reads TGCGCCAGCAGCTTGGATGGTCGTTCCCCGAGAGGCACCGGGGAGCTGTTTTTT. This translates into CASSLDGRSPRGTGELFF.

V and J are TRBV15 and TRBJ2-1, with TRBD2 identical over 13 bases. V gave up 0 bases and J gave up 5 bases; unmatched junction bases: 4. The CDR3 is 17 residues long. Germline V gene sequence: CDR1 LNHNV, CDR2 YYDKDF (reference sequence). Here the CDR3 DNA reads TGTGCCACCAGCAGAGAGCTACTAGCGGGAGGGCACAATGAGCAGTTCTTC. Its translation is CATSRELLAGGHNEQFF.

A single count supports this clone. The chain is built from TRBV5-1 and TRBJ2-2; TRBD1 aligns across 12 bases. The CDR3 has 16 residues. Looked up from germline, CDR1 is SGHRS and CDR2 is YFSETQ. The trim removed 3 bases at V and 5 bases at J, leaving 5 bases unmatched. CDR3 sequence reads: CASSSQGQGATGELFF. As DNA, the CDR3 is TGCGCCAGCAGCTCACAGGGACAGGGGGCGACCGGGGAGCTGTTTTTT.

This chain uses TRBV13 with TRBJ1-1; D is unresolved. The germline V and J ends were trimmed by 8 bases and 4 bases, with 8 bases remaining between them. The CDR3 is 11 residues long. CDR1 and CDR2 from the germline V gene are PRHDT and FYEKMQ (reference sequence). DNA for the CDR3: TGTGCCAGCGAGCGTTTCACTGAAGCTTTCTTT. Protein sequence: CASERFTEAFF.

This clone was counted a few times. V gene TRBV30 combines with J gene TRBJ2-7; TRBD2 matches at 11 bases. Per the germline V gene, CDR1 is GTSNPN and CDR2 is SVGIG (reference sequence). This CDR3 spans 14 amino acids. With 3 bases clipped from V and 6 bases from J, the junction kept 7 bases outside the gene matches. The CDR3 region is CAWSPGLAVTEQYF. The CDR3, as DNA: TGTGCCTGGAGCCCGGGACTAGCGGTTACCGAGCAGTACTTC.

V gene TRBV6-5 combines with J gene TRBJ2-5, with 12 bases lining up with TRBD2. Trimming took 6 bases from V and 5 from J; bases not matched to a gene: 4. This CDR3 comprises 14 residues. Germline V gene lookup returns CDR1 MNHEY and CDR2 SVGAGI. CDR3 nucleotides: TGTGCCAGCAGGACTAGCGGGAGTTATGAGACCCAGTACTTC. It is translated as CASRTSGSYETQYF.